This T cell receptor beta chain was retrieved from a study of T cell responses to AZD1222 COVID-19 vaccine. Turning to this clone: The antigen is unknown.

Germline lookup yields CDR1 SGHTA and CDR2 FQGNSA. With 10 bases removed from V and 3 bases from J, the gap between germline ends came to 15 bases. CDR3 length: 13 residues. Produced via immunoSEQ multiplex PCR; TCRdb's table is partial and in-frame only. Of tens of thousands of clones in the sample, roughly 93% were seen once. Study-wide results and limits: There were repertoire samples only from the period after the peak T cell response. The donor cohort was predominantly white British with a female majority, and clonal diversity may have been underestimated. Baseline serostatus was positive in only six AZD1222 recipients.

This TCR came from an adult in good health. Specimen: peripheral blood, collected on day 0 of AZD1222 vaccination. The gene calls are TRBV7-2 and TRBJ1-1; D gene uncertain. CDR3 residues: CAKKDRRHTEAFF. Here the CDR3 DNA reads TGTGCCAAAAAGGACCGGCGGCACACTGAAGCTTTCTTT.